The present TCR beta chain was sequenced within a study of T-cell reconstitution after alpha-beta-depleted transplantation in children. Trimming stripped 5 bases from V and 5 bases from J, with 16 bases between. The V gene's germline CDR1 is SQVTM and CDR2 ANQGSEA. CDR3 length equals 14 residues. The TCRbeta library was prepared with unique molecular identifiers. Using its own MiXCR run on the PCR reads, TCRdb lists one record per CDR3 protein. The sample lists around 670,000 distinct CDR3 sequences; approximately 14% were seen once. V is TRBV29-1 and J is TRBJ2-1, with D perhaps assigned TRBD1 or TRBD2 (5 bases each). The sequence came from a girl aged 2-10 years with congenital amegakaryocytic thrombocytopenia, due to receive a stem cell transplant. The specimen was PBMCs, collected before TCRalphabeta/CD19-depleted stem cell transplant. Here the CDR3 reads CSVTGTSPHNEQFF. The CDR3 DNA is TGCAGCGTTACCGGGACCAGCCCCCACAATGAGCAGTTCTTC.